The 29 T cell receptor beta chains given below trace back to one sample, sequenced in a study of blood T cells in healthy people across ages. PCR was performed a second time for 7 to 11 cycles using a sample-barcoded 5' primer and a J-beta primer mix. TCRdb used MiXCR to reprocess the 5' RACE reads, holding one entry per CDR3 protein. The sample yields about 730,000 distinct CDR3 sequences, approximately 43% seen once. The sequencing input was blood. The receptors here all came from a woman aged 60-75 years in good health.

This clonotype was detected a few times. The J gene is TRBJ1-1, the V gene TRBV7-9; D is uncertain. CDR1 and CDR2 (germline): SEHNR, FQNEAQ (reference sequence). V was cut by 1 base and J by 7 bases, with 10 bases left in between. This CDR3 has 13 amino acids. The CDR3 spells CASSLDTAGEAFF. Here the CDR3 DNA reads TGTGCCAGCAGCTTAGATACAGCCGGTGAAGCTTTCTTT.

This chain connects TRBV7-8 to TRBJ2-4; 8 bases are shared with TRBD2. CDR3 size: 18 residues. Germline CDR1 and CDR2: SGHVS and FQNEAQ. Losses at the gene ends were 5 bases for V and 0 bases for J; bases not matched to a gene: 12. The CDR3 here is CASSETSALTVAKNIQYF. The CDR3 nucleotides are TGTGCCAGCAGCGAGACTAGCGCCTTAACGGTAGCCAAAAACATTCAGTACTTC. Variable domain in full (rest from reference TRBV7-8 and TRBJ2-4): GAGVSQSPRYKVAKRGQDVALRCDPISGHVSLFWYQQALGQGPEFLTYFQNEAQLDKSGLPSDRFFAERPEGSVSTLKIQRTQQEDSAVYLCASSETSALTVAKNIQYFGAGTRLSVL.

The chain links TRBV12-3 or TRBV12-4 to TRBJ2-7; 8 nucleotides align to TRBD2. The CDR3 consists of 14 residues. V shed 2 bases and J 10 bases; nucleotides not matched to a gene: 10. In nucleotides, the CDR3 is TGTGCCAGCAGTTTATTCGGGGGGGAGGATCCCCAGTACTTC. Its translation is CASSLFGGEDPQYF.

This chain uses TRBV5-1 with TRBJ1-2; TRBD1 matches 7 bases. This CDR3 region has 13 residues. Germline CDR1 SGHRS, CDR2 YFSETQ. V was pared by 5 bases and J by 6 bases, with 7 bases of the junction left unmatched. The CDR3 spells CASRGGTEDGYTF. CDR3 sequence (DNA): TGCGCCAGCAGGGGCGGGACAGAGGATGGCTACACCTTC.

This sequence joins TRBV9 and TRBJ2-1, with 7 bases identical to TRBD1. Germline values: CDR1 SGDLS, CDR2 YYNGEE. V dropped 4 bases and J dropped 12; count of bases not matched to a gene: 7. The CDR3 spans 12 residues. The CDR3 region has the DNA TGTGCCAGCAGCACCGACAGGGAAGGGCAGTTCTTC. Translating gives CASSTDREGQFF. Full variable domain (missing parts from reference TRBV9 and TRBJ2-1): DSGVTQTPKHLITATGQRVTLRCSPRSGDLSVYWYQQSLDQGLQFLIQYYNGEERAKGNILERFSAQQFPDLHSELNLSSLELGDSALYFCASSTDREGQFFGPGTRLTVL.

The chain recombines TRBV6-1 with TRBJ1-2; D not resolved. This CDR3 has 12 residues. In germline, CDR1 is MNHNS, CDR2 SASEGT. Trimming cost V 0 bases and J 8 bases, with 7 bases left between them. In DNA, the CDR3 is TGTGCCAGCAGTGAAGCGCTTATAGGCTACACCTTC. Encoded protein: CASSEALIGYTF.

The rearrangement uses TRBV23-1 and TRBJ2-1, with a weak D call TRBD1 (6 bases). TRBV23-1 qualifies as an ORF whose function is uncertain. V was cut by 0 bases and J by 3 bases, with 15 bases left in between. The CDR3 contains 17 residues. The CDR3 region has the DNA TGCGCCAGCAGTCAATCGAGAGGGCAGGGGAACTACAATGAGCAGTTCTTC. Translated, it gives CASSQSRGQGNYNEQFF.

This clonotype was seen ten or more times. The rearrangement uses TRBV12-3 or TRBV12-4 and TRBJ2-3; TRBD2 agrees at 9 bases. The CDR3 spans 14 residues. V trimming: 3 bases; J trimming: 5 bases; junction bases outside the gene matches: 3. The DNA for the CDR3 is TGTGCCAGCAGTTTTAGCGGGAGTAGAGATACGCAGTATTTT. Translation gives CASSFSGSRDTQYF.

Only a few counts were recorded for this clonotype. This chain uses TRBV7-2 with TRBJ2-3; 7 positions agree with TRBD2. CDR1 SGHTA and CDR2 FQGNSA come from the germline V gene. The CDR3 extends over 13 amino acids. CDR3 DNA: TGTGCGGCCGGGGGGACGGGCACAGATACGCAGTATTTT. Residues: CAAGGTGTDTQYF.

This clonotype was detected a few times. The chain joins TRBV6-2 or TRBV6-3 to TRBJ2-5; D not resolved. The CDR3 is 12 amino acids. Between the trimmed V and J ends, which lost 2 bases and 11 bases, there was a span of 12 bases. Germline V gene lookup returns CDR1 MNHEY and CDR2 SVGEGT. CDR3 bases: TGTGCCAGCAGTTACCCGATTGGAGAGCAGTACTTC. Amino acid sequence: CASSYPIGEQYF.

This sequence joins TRBV5-1 and TRBJ1-2; 12 nucleotides match TRBD1. CDR3 length: 14 amino acids. Germline V lookup: CDR1 SGHRS, CDR2 YFSETQ. V dropped 3 bases and J dropped 7; count of bases not matched to a gene: 4. Written as DNA, the CDR3 is TGCGCCAGCAGCTCCGGGACAGGGGGCCGTGGCTACACCTTC. Protein product: CASSSGTGGRGYTF.

To note about this clonotype: A read error may be the cause here, since a much bigger clone is one base away. The chain has TRBV7-3 and TRBJ2-1; 10 bases fit TRBD1. Germline CDR1 SGHTA, CDR2 FQGTGA. This CDR3 has 15 residues. The CDR3 DNA sequence: TGTGCCGGCAGCGCCGGGACAGGGGCTTTGAATGAGCAGTTCTTC. It codes for CAGSAGTGALNEQFF. Full variable domain (missing parts from reference TRBV7-3 and TRBJ2-1): GAGVSQTPSNKVTEKGKYVELRCDPISGHTALYWYRQSLGQGPEFLIYFQGTGAADDSGLPNDRFFAVRPEGSVSTLKIQRTERGDSAVYLCAGSAGTGALNEQFFGPGTRLTVL.

This sequence joins TRBV6-2 or TRBV6-3 and TRBJ2-1, with a weak D call TRBD2 (5 bases). V lost 2 bases, J lost 2 bases, and 13 bases lay in between. Germline-derived CDR1 and CDR2 are MNHEY and SVGEGT. The CDR3 runs 16 residues. DNA of the CDR3: TGTGCCAGCAGTTACGATGCCCGGGGAACCTACAATGAGCAGTTCTTC. It yields the protein CASSYDARGTYNEQFF.

The genes are TRBV30 and TRBJ2-3; D could derive from TRBD1 or TRBD2 (5 bases each). CDR3 size: 11 residues. Germline CDR1 is GTSNPN and CDR2 is SVGIG (reference sequence). The germline V and J ends were trimmed by 8 bases and 5 bases, with 11 bases remaining between them. This CDR3 is CAGTPKDTQYF. The CDR3 region has the DNA TGTGCCGGGACGCCCAAAGATACGCAGTATTTT.

J is TRBJ1-2 and V is TRBV7-9; 7 nucleotides align to TRBD1. CDR1 is SEHNR, CDR2 FQNEAQ, per germline (reference sequence). V was clipped by 5 bases and J by 7 bases; unmatched bases: 7. The CDR3 covers 13 residues. The CDR3 nucleotides are TGTGCCAGCAGCGGCCGAACAGGGGTTGGCTACACCTTC. Translation: CASSGRTGVGYTF.

V usage is TRBV4-1 and J usage is TRBJ2-7; D might be TRBD2 (6 bases). In germline, CDR1 is MGHRA, CDR2 YSYEKL. Trimming cost V 0 bases and J 2 bases, with 11 bases left between them. The CDR3 contains 15 residues. The CDR3: CASSQEGTGTYEQYF. The CDR3 nucleotides read TGCGCCAGCAGCCAAGAGGGGACTGGAACCTACGAGCAGTACTTC.

This clonotype was observed once. This chain's CDR3 is CASRPTGVESGANVLTF. The CDR3 coding sequence is TGTGCCAGCAGGCCGACAGGAGTAGAGTCTGGGGCCAACGTCCTGACTTTC. This chain links TRBV5-5 with TRBJ2-6; D is perhaps TRBD1 (6 bases). Germline CDR1 reads SGHKS; CDR2 reads YYEKEE (reference sequence). The V end was cut by 5 bases, the J end by 1 base, with 16 bases between. The CDR3 sequence is 17 residues long.

Details on this clonotype: A read error is possible here, since a much larger clone lies one base away. The chain recombines TRBV20-1 with TRBJ2-4, with D possibly being TRBD1 (6 bases). The ends were cut back, 3 bases at V and 13 bases at J, with 25 bases in the middle. This CDR3 region has 15 residues. CDR1 is DFQATT, CDR2 SNEGSKA, per germline (reference sequence). The CDR3, as DNA: TGCAGTGCTAGGTTGAGGGGGAGCTCCTACAATGAGCAGTACTTC. It encodes CSARLRGSSYNEQYF.

V gene TRBV2 combines with J gene TRBJ2-1, with 7 bases that match TRBD2. This CDR3 is 15 amino acids long. Per the germline V gene, CDR1 is SNHLY and CDR2 is FYNNEI. V lost 2 bases to trimming and J lost 6 bases; unmatched junction nucleotides: 7. The CDR3 reads CASSEWGGETNEQFF. The CDR3, as DNA: TGTGCCAGCAGTGAATGGGGGGGAGAGACCAATGAGCAGTTCTTC.

This chain's CDR3 is CASSLGGAGSYNEQFF. The CDR3 coding sequence is TGTGCCAGCAGCTTAGGTGGGGCGGGCTCCTACAATGAGCAGTTCTTC. V gene TRBV7-6 combines with J gene TRBJ2-1; tentatively, D is TRBD1 or TRBD2 (5 bases each). With 1 base removed from V and 0 bases from J, the gap between germline ends came to 10 bases. In germline, CDR1 is SGHVS, CDR2 FNYEAQ. The CDR3 consists of 16 residues.

The V call is TRBV9, the J call TRBJ2-1; possibly TRBD1 for D (7 bases). Germline V gene data show CDR1 as SGDLS and CDR2 as YYNGEE. The length of the CDR3 is 17 residues. V gave up 0 bases and J gave up 0 bases, with 13 bases separating them. The CDR3 spells CASSVAGGPSSYNEQFF. Written as DNA, the CDR3 is TGTGCCAGCAGCGTAGCAGGGGGGCCGAGCTCCTACAATGAGCAGTTCTTC.

The table lists this clonotype with a few counts. J is TRBJ2-7 and V is TRBV24-1; D is uncertain. Looked up from germline, CDR1 is KGHDR and CDR2 is SFDVKD. The CDR3 has 14 amino acids. V dropped 2 bases and J dropped 0 bases, with 7 bases sitting between them. In nucleotides, the CDR3 is TGTGCCACCAGTGATTCCGGTAGCTCCTACGAGCAGTACTTC. Its translation is CATSDSGSSYEQYF.

This chain connects TRBV7-9 to TRBJ1-2; possibly TRBD1 for D (6 bases). This CDR3 has 15 residues. CDR1 and CDR2 from the germline V gene are SEHNR and FQNEAQ (reference sequence). The germline V and J ends were trimmed by 7 bases and 6 bases, with 21 bases remaining between them. Written as DNA, the CDR3 is TGTGCCAGCACATACTTCGGGGGGGCGGTAGATGGCTACACCTTC. It yields the protein CASTYFGGAVDGYTF.

This clonotype was seen at least ten times. Its ends do not fully match the called genes, so a read error is possible. The chain carries TRBV4-1 and TRBJ2-1; D perhaps matches TRBD2 (6 bases). There are 13 residues in the CDR3. Looked up from germline, CDR1 is MGHRA and CDR2 is YSYEKL. In nucleotides, the CDR3 is TGTGCCAGCAGCCAGGGACTGTACAATGAGCAGTTCTTC. It encodes CASSQGLYNEQFF.

This clonotype was seen more than once but under ten times. This sequence joins TRBV2 and TRBJ2-3; D gene ambiguous. In germline, CDR1 is SNHLY, CDR2 FYNNEI. V was shortened by 5 bases and J by 3 bases, with 6 bases between the two germline ends. This CDR3 is built from 12 residues. The CDR3 DNA is TGTGCCAGCAGTTTTATGACAGATACGCAGTATTTT. It is translated as CASSFMTDTQYF.

This clonotype was observed a handful of times. The V and J genes are TRBV15 and TRBJ2-1; D is uncertain. Trimming cost V 5 bases and J 6 bases, with 14 bases left between them. The CDR3 is 14 residues long. Germline values: CDR1 LNHNV, CDR2 YYDKDF (reference sequence). The CDR3 sequence is CATSSQNRPNEQFF. CDR3 nucleotides: TGTGCCACCAGCTCTCAGAATAGGCCCAATGAGCAGTTCTTC.

The chain links TRBV29-1 to TRBJ2-1; 10 bases line up with TRBD1. CDR1 and CDR2 (germline): SQVTM, ANQGSEA. J was trimmed by 9 bases and V by 6 bases; bases with no gene match: 5. The CDR3 spans 12 residues. This CDR3 is CSVGTGVSEQFF. The CDR3 DNA reads TGCAGCGTCGGGACAGGGGTGAGTGAGCAGTTCTTC.

The chain is built from TRBV7-3 and TRBJ2-7; no definite D call. The J call is in doubt because the DNA end fits TRBJ2-5 better. The CDR3 extends over 15 amino acids. The V gene's germline CDR1 is SGHTA and CDR2 FQGTGA. Written as DNA, the CDR3 is TGTGCCAGCAGCCCCTCCGTGAACGTTGGGGAGACCCAGTACTTC. Residues: CASSPSVNVGETQYF.

This clonotype was seen only a few times. This chain links TRBV7-6 with TRBJ1-5; 7 positions match TRBD1. The CDR3 length is 15 residues. After removal of 5 bases from V and 3 bases from J, the junction contained 7 bases not matched to a gene. Germline V CDR1 and CDR2: SGHVS, FNYEAQ. Here the CDR3 DNA reads TGTGCCAGCAGCCCCCAGGGGGATGTCAATCAGCCCCAGCATTTT. It translates to CASSPQGDVNQPQHF. Full variable domain (outside the CDR3, taken from reference TRBV7-6 and TRBJ1-5): GAGVSQSPRYKVTKRGQDVALRCDPISGHVSLYWYRQALGQGPEFLTYFNYEAQQDKSGLPNDRFSAERPEGSISTLTIQRTEQRDSAMYRCASSPQGDVNQPQHFGDGTRLSIL.